The 20 T cell receptor beta chains given below trace back to one sample, sequenced in a study of T cell clonality in common variable immunodeficiency (dated by TCRdb to about 2015). Library method: the immunoSEQ multiplex PCR assay. This is the immuneACCESS table as TCRdb keeps it, with only in-frame sequences that have V and J called. A part of the clones is gone; compared with another copy, unresolved V genes explain less than half, and the rest is unexplained. The sample has about 64,000 clones on record, with no singletons. The ten biggest clones cover 1.7% of the sample. The sequenced sample was peripheral blood mononuclear cells. Receptors originate from a person aged 18 to 75 in good health.

Many counts were recorded for this clone. The read finishes 3 residues shy of the CDR3 end, and the germline J gene is used to complete it. This chain connects TRBV6-1 to TRBJ1-1, with TRBD1 matching over 9 bases. Germline values: CDR1 MNHNS, CDR2 SASEGT. With 4 bases clipped from V and 4 bases from J, the junction kept 7 bases outside the gene matches. The CDR3 contains 15 residues. The covered CDR3 bases are TGTGCCAGCAGTGGACAGGGGGGTTTGGGCACTGAA. It codes for CASSGQGGLGTE. The CDR3, in full, reads CASSGQGGLGTEAFF.

This clone was seen at least ten times. This CDR3 reads CASIFRAEAFF. CDR3 DNA (partial): TGTGCCAGCATTTTCAGGGCTGAA. This chain joins TRBV12-3 or TRBV12-4 and TRBJ1-1, with a possible D match to TRBD1 (5 bases). The read ends 3 residues early relative to the CDR3; the germline J gene fills the gap. Trimming stripped 7 bases from V and 6 bases from J, with 9 bases between. This CDR3 has 11 amino acids.

This clone was observed a handful of times. The read ends 3 residues early relative to the CDR3; the germline J gene fills the gap. The gene calls are TRBV5-1 and TRBJ2-7; tentative D call: TRBD1 (6 bases). Trimming removed 0 bases from V and 2 bases from J, with 12 bases in between. This CDR3 is built from 15 residues. In germline, CDR1 is SGHRS, CDR2 YFSETQ. The DNA read from the CDR3 is TGCGCCAGCAGCTTGGGTGGGACAAGTACCTACGAG. It is translated as CASSLGGTSTYE. The entire CDR3 reads CASSLGGTSTYEQYF. Looking up the rest from reference TRBV5-1 and TRBJ2-7 gives the full variable domain: KAGVTQTPRYLIKTRGQQVTLSCSPISGHRSVSWYQQTPGQGLQFLFEYFSETQRNKGNFPGRFSGRQFSNSRSEMNVSTLELGDSALYLCASSLGGTSTYEQYFGPGTRLTVT.

Many counts were recorded for this clone. The observed sequence ends 3 residues before the CDR3 terminus, with the missing tail filled in from the germline J gene. The chain carries TRBV11-2 and TRBJ1-2; 8 bases line up with TRBD1. The CDR3 totals 13 residues. Germline CDR1 SGHAT, CDR2 FQNNGV. CDR3 bases read: TGTGCCAGCAGCAAAACGACAGGGGTCGGC. It is translated as CASSKTTGVG. The full CDR3 protein is CASSKTTGVGYTF.

This clone has ten or more counts. Read data end 3 residues before the CDR3 end; the end is taken from the germline J gene. The chain has TRBV7-8 and TRBJ2-1; 16 bases map to TRBD2. Germline assignment: CDR1 SGHVS and CDR2 FQNEAQ. Losses at the gene ends were 5 bases for V and 8 bases for J; bases not matched to a gene: 9. The CDR3 is made up of 17 amino acids. The CDR3 DNA, read in part, is TGTGCCAGCAGCCCGGGACTAGCGGGAGGGCCGGATTATGAG. Amino acid sequence: CASSPGLAGGPDYE. The full-length CDR3 reads as CASSPGLAGGPDYEQFF.

A note on this clone: The CDR3 goes on 3 residues after the read ends, and that part is filled in from the germline J gene. The chain recombines TRBV20-1 with TRBJ2-7; 8 positions match TRBD2. Germline V CDR1 and CDR2: DFQATT, SNEGSKA (reference sequence). J lost 6 bases, V lost 6 bases, and 13 bases had no gene match. This CDR3 has 14 amino acids. The CDR3 reads CSATPGLEASEQYF. Incomplete CDR3 DNA: TGCAGTGCAACCCCGGGACTAGAGGCTAGCGAG.

Ten or more counts support this clone. The read terminates 3 residues ahead of where the CDR3 ends, so the germline J gene completes it. The genes are TRBV19 and TRBJ2-3; possible D gene TRBD1, 6 bases. Germline V gene lookup returns CDR1 LNHDA and CDR2 SQIVND (reference sequence). Trimming took off 1 base at V and 4 bases at J, with 18 bases between the two ends. CDR3 length: 17 amino acids. The sequenced part of the CDR3 DNA is TGTGCCAGTAGTATAGTTCGCAGGGGTGTTCATGCAGATACG. Amino acid sequence: CASSIVRRGVHADT. Given in full, the CDR3 is CASSIVRRGVHADTQYF.

The sample holds many counts of this clone. Read coverage stops 3 residues before the CDR3 terminus; the germline J gene supplies the remainder. The J gene is TRBJ1-3, the V gene TRBV20-1; possible D gene TRBD1, 6 bases. The CDR3 extends over 17 amino acids. Germline values: CDR1 DFQATT, CDR2 SNEGSKA (reference sequence). Trimming removed 6 bases at V and 2 bases at J, with 23 bases between. The CDR3 DNA, read in part, is TGCAGTGCCCAAAGCTTACAGGGAACCTCCGCTGGAAACACC. Its translation: CSAQSLQGTSAGNT. The complete CDR3 reads CSAQSLQGTSAGNTIYF.

Ten or more counts support this clone. Sequencing ends 3 residues short of the CDR3 end; the germline J gene provides the rest. J is TRBJ2-7 and V is TRBV5-6, with D perhaps matching TRBD1 (5 bases). V was clipped by 3 bases and J by 6 bases, with 13 bases between them. There are 13 residues in the CDR3. Per germline, CDR1 SGHDT and CDR2 YYEEEE. CDR3 in amino acids: CASSSDSRAEQYF. The covered CDR3 bases are TGTGCCAGCAGCTCAGATAGCAGGGCCGAG.

This clone was seen many times. The read terminates 3 residues before the CDR3 end, so the remaining end is supplied by the germline J gene. This chain joins TRBV19 and TRBJ2-1; 8 bases align to TRBD1. Germline V lookup: CDR1 LNHDA, CDR2 SQIVND (reference sequence). V lost 5 bases to trimming and J lost 2 bases; unmatched junction nucleotides: 5. This CDR3 is 15 amino acids long. The sequenced CDR3 bases are TGTGCCAGTAGTCCCCCACAGGGGGCCTACAATGAG. Amino acids: CASSPPQGAYNE. The full-length CDR3 reads as CASSPPQGAYNEQFF.

This clone was picked up many times. Read data end 3 residues before the CDR3 end; the end is taken from the germline J gene. The rearrangement uses TRBV20-1 and TRBJ2-1, with TRBD2 as a possible D gene (6 bases). CDR3 length: 13 residues. V was clipped by 7 bases and J by 3 bases, with 13 bases between them. The V gene's germline CDR1 is DFQATT and CDR2 SNEGSKA (reference sequence). CDR3 residues: CSVRDFRYNEQFF. CDR3 DNA, as far as it was read: TGCAGTGTTCGGGACTTTCGCTACAATGAG.

This clone was detected ten times or more. Coverage ceases 3 residues before the CDR3 finishes, and the germline J gene fills in the end. V is TRBV7-6 and J is TRBJ1-1, with D possibly matching TRBD1 (5 bases). CDR3 length equals 14 residues. The V gene's germline CDR1 is SGHVS and CDR2 FNYEAQ. With 5 bases removed from V and 1 base from J, the gap between germline ends came to 11 bases. CDR3 bases read: TGTGCCAGCAGCGACAGTACAGGGAACACTGAA. Residues: CASSDSTGNTE. The entire CDR3 sequence reads CASSDSTGNTEAFF.

This clone appeared a few times. The read stops 3 residues short of the end of the CDR3; the missing end is completed from the germline J gene. The chain carries TRBV30 and TRBJ1-2; unclear D gene. Germline-derived CDR1 and CDR2 are GTSNPN and SVGIG (reference sequence). This CDR3 is built from 12 residues. The covered CDR3 bases are TGTGCCGGAACAGATTATACAGATACC. Protein sequence: CAGTDYTDT. The CDR3 as a whole reads CAGTDYTDTYTF.

In its sample, this clone was seen many times. The read terminates 3 residues before the CDR3 end, so the remaining end is supplied by the germline J gene. V gene TRBV28 combines with J gene TRBJ2-3; 7 bases align to TRBD1. The CDR3 loop spans 14 amino acids. Germline values: CDR1 MDHEN, CDR2 SYDVKM. V gave up 3 bases and J gave up 0 bases; unmatched junction bases: 0. The CDR3 reads CASSLTGSTDTQYF. CDR3 DNA (partial): TGTGCCAGCAGTTTGACAGGGAGCACAGATACG.

In this sample, this clone turned up many times. Coverage ceases 3 residues before the CDR3 finishes, and the germline J gene fills in the end. V usage is TRBV5-1 and J usage is TRBJ2-1, with D possibly matching TRBD2 (5 bases). V was clipped by 0 bases and J by 2 bases, with 9 bases between them. There are 15 residues in the CDR3. Germline-derived CDR1 and CDR2 are SGHRS and YFSETQ. CDR3 sequence: CASSLERAPYNEQFF. CDR3 DNA, as far as it was read: TGCGCCAGCAGCTTGGAGAGGGCCCCCTACAATGAG.

This clone has ten or more counts. The read halts 3 residues ahead of the CDR3 end, with the missing end drawn from the germline J gene. This rearrangement joins TRBV7-9 to TRBJ1-4, with 8 nucleotides matching TRBD1. V gave up 6 bases and J gave up 4 bases; unmatched junction bases: 7. This CDR3 spans 15 amino acids. Germline CDR1 is SEHNR and CDR2 is FQNEAQ (reference sequence). The sequenced part of the CDR3 DNA is TGTGCCAGCAGATTTCAGGGGGCGGATAATGAAAAA. Protein: CASRFQGADNEK. The complete CDR3 protein is CASRFQGADNEKLFF.

This clone was counted at least ten times. The DNA ends 3 residues before the CDR3 does, and the rest of the CDR3 is filled in from the germline J gene. This chain joins TRBV30 and TRBJ2-5, with 11 bases that match TRBD2. Germline V CDR1 and CDR2: GTSNPN, SVGIG (reference sequence). The length of the CDR3 is 15 residues. V lost 2 bases to trimming and J lost 2 bases; unmatched junction nucleotides: 4. Here the CDR3 reads CAWSPGLAVQETQYF. The DNA read from the CDR3 is TGTGCCTGGAGTCCGGGACTAGCGGTACAAGAGACC.

This clone appeared many times. The read terminates 3 residues before the CDR3 end, so the remaining end is supplied by the germline J gene. The V gene is TRBV3-1 (or the pseudogene TRBV3-2), the J gene TRBJ2-4, with a tentative D call TRBD1 (6 bases). This CDR3 is built from 13 residues. V lost 4 bases and J 7 bases, leaving 11 bases between the germline ends. Germline values: CDR1 LGHDT, CDR2 YNNKEL (reference sequence). This chain's CDR3 is CASSLRGTNIQYF. The CDR3 bases that were read are TGTGCCAGCAGCCTCAGGGGTACCAACATT.

This clone was found many times. The CDR3 goes on 3 residues after the read ends, and that part is filled in from the germline J gene. The genes are TRBV10-3 and TRBJ1-2, with 9 bases aligning to TRBD1. The germline gives CDR1 ENHRY, CDR2 SYGVKD. With 4 bases clipped from V and 6 bases from J, the junction kept 6 bases outside the gene matches. The CDR3 contains 14 residues. The sequenced part of the CDR3 DNA is TGTGCCATCAGTGGGACCCGGGACAGGGATGGC. Translated: CAISGTRDRDG. In full, the CDR3 reads CAISGTRDRDGYTF.

In this sample, this clone turned up many times. This CDR3 reads CASSLEGGLTDTQYF. CDR3 bases read: TGTGCCAGCAGCTTAGAGGGGGGGCTCACAGATACG. The rearrangement joins TRBV7-9 to TRBJ2-3; weak D call: TRBD2 (7 bases). The read gets to within 3 residues of the CDR3 end, and the germline J gene fills in the rest. From germline, CDR1 is SEHNR and CDR2 FQNEAQ (reference sequence). Trimming removed 1 base from V and 2 bases from J, with 10 bases in between. CDR3 length equals 15 residues.